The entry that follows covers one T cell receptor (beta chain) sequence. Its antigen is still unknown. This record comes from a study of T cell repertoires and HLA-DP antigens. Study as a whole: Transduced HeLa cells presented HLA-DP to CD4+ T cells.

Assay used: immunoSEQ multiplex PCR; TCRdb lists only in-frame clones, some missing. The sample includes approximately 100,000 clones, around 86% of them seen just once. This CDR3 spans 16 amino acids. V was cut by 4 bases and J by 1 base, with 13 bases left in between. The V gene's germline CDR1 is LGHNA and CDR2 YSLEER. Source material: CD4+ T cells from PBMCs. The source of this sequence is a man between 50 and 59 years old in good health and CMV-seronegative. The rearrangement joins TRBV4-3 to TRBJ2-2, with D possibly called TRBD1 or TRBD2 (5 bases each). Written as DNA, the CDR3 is TGCGCCAGCAGCCGAACCGGGACCTTGAACACCGGGGAGCTGTTTTTT. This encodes CASSRTGTLNTGELFF.